This T cell receptor beta chain originates from a study of T-cell reconstitution after alpha-beta-depleted transplantation in children. Findings and caveats of the study: Where some patients showed high TCRbeta diversity at day 60, it came from recipient T cells and thymic progenitors that had survived. When one year had passed after transplant, most T-cell counts and diversity came from newly produced T cells.

This clonotype was recorded many times. Antigen: not known. The CDR3 has 14 residues. V lost 4 bases and J 0 bases, leaving 9 bases between the germline ends. Germline values: CDR1 MNHEY, CDR2 SVGEGT. Unique molecular identifiers were incorporated when the TCRbeta library was constructed. In TCRdb, the PCR reads were re-called with MiXCR into one record per CDR3 protein. The sample carries a few hundred thousand distinct CDR3 sequences, over 10% recorded once. The source is a male patient between 5 and 17 years old who had a stem cell transplant for acute myeloid leukemia, so the T cells may come from the graft donor. The genes are TRBV6-2 or TRBV6-3 and TRBJ1-1, with D uncertain. Sequences were derived from PBMCs, mostly from graft donor cells, sampled 360 days after TCRalphabeta/CD19-depleted stem cell transplant. CDR3 in amino acids: CASSFVLMNTEAFF. CDR3 coding DNA: TGTGCCAGCAGTTTTGTACTCATGAACACTGAAGCTTTCTTT.